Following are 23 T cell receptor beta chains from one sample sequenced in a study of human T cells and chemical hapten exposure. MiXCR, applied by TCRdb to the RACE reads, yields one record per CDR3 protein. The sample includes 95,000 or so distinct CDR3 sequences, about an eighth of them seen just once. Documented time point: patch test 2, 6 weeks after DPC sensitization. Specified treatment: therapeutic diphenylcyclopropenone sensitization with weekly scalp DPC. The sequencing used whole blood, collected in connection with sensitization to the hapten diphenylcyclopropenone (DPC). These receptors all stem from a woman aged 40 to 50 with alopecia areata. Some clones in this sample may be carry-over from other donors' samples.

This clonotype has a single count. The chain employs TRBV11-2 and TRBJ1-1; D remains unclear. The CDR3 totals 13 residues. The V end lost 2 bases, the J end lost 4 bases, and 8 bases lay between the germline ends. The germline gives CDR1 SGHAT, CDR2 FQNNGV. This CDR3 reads CASSLLFATEAFF. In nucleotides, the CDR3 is TGTGCCAGCAGCTTACTTTTCGCCACTGAAGCTTTCTTT.

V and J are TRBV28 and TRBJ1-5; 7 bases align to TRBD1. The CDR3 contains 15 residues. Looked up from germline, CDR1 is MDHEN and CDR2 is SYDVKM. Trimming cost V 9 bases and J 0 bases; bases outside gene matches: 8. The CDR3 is CARNRGTDSNQPQHF. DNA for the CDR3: TGTGCCAGAAACAGGGGAACGGATAGCAATCAGCCCCAGCATTTT.

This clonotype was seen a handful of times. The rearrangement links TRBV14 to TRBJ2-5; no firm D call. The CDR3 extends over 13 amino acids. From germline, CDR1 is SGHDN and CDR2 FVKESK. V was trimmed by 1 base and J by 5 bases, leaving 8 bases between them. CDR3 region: CASSQASSETQYF. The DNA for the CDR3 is TGTGCCAGCAGCCAAGCGTCGTCGGAGACCCAGTACTTC.

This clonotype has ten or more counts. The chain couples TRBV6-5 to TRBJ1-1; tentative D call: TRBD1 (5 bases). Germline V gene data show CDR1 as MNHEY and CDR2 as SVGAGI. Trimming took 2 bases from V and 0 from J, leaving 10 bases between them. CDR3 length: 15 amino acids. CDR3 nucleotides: TGTGCCAGCAGTTACACCGGGACTTTGAACACTGAAGCTTTCTTT. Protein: CASSYTGTLNTEAFF.

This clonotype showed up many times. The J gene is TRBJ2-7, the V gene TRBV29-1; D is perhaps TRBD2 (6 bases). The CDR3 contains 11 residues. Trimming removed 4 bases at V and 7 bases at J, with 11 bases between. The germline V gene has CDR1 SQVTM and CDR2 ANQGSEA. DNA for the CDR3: TGCAGCGTTGGGCTAGCGCTGGAGCAGTACTTC. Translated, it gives CSVGLALEQYF.

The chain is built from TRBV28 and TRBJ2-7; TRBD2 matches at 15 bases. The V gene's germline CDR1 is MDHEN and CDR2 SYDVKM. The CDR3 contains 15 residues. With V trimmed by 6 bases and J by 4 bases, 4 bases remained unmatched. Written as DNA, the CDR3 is TGTGCCAGCAGCCCCGGACTAGCGGGAGGGTACGAGCAGTACTTC. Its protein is CASSPGLAGGYEQYF.

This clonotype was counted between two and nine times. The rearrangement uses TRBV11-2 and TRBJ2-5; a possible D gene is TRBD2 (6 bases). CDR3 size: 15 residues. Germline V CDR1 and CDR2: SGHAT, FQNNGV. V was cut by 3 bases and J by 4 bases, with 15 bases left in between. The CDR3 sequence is CASSFSDGRGETQYF. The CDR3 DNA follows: TGTGCCAGCAGCTTTTCGGACGGGCGGGGAGAGACCCAGTACTTC.

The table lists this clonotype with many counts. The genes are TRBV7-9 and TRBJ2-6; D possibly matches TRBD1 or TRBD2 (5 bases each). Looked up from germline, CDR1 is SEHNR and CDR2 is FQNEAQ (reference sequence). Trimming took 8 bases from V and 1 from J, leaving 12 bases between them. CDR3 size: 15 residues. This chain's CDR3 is CASRHGGSGANVLTF. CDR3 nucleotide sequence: TGTGCCAGCCGCCATGGGGGATCTGGGGCCAACGTCCTGACTTTC.

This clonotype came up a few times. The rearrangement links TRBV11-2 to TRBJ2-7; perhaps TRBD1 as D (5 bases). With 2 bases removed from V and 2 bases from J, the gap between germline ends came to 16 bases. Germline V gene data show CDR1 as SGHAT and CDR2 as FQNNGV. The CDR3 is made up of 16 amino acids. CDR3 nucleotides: TGTGCCAGCAGCTTATCCCTCGACAGATCAACCTACGAGCAGTACTTC. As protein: CASSLSLDRSTYEQYF.

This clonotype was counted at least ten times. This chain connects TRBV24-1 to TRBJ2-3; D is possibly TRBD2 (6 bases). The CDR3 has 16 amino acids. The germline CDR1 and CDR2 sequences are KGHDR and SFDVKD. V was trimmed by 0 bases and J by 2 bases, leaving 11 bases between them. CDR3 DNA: TGTGCCACCAGTGATTTGCGGGGACTTGACACAGATACGCAGTATTTT. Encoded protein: CATSDLRGLDTDTQYF.

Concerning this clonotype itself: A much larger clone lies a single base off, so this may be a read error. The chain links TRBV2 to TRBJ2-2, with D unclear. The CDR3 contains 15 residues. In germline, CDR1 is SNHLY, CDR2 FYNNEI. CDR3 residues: CTSFPSAANTGELFF. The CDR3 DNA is TGTACCAGCTTTCCGTCCGCGGCGAACACCGGGGAGCTGTTTTTT.

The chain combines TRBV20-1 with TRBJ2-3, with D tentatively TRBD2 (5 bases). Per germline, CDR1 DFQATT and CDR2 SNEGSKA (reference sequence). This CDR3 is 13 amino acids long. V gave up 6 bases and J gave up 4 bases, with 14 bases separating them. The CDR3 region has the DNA TGCAGTGCCCAAAGTACTAGGTCAGATACGCAGTATTTT. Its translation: CSAQSTRSDTQYF.

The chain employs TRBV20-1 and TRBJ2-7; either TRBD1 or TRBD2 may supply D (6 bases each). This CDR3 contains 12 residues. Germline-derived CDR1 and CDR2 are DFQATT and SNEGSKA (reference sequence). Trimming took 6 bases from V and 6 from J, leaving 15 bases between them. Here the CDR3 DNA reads TGCAGTGCGGTGGACGAGGGGGGCGAGCAGTACTTC. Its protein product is CSAVDEGGEQYF.

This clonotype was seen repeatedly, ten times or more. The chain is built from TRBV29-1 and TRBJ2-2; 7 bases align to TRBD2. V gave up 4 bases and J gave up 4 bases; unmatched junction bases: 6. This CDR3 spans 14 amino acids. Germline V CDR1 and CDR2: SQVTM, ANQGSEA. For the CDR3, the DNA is TGCAGCGTTGCTGTGGGGGGGACCACCGGGGAGCTGTTTTTT. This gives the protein CSVAVGGTTGELFF.

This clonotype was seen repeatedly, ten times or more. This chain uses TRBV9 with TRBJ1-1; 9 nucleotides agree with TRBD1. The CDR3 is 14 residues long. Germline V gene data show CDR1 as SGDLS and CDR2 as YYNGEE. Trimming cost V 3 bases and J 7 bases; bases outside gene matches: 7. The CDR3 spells CASSAPGQGVEAFF. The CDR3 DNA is TGTGCCAGCAGCGCCCCGGGACAGGGTGTTGAAGCTTTCTTT.

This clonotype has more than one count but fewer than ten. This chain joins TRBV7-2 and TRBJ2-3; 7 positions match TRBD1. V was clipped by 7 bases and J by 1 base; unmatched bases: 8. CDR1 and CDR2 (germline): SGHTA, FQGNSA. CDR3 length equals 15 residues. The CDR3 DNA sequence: TGTGCCAGCACCCGTCGAGGGGGCGGCACAGATACGCAGTATTTT. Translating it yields CASTRRGGGTDTQYF.

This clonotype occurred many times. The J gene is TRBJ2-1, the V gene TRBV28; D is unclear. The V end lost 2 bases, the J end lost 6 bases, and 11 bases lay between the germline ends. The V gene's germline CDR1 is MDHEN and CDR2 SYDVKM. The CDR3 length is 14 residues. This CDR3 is CASSLGLRGNEQFF. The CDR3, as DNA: TGTGCCAGCAGTTTAGGCCTGCGAGGCAATGAGCAGTTCTTC.

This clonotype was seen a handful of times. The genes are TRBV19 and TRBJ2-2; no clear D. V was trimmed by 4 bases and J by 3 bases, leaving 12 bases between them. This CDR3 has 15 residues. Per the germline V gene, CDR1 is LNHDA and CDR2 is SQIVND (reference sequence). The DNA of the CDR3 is TGTGCCAGTAGTAGGGCCATGATCGACACCGGGGAGCTGTTTTTT. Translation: CASSRAMIDTGELFF.

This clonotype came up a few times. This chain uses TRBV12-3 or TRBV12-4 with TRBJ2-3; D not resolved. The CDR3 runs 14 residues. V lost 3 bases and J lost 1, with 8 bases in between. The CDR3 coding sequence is TGTGCCAGCAGTTTCGGCAGCCGCACAGATACGCAGTATTTT. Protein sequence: CASSFGSRTDTQYF.

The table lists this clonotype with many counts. The CDR3 protein is CSVAPPAGLFGETQYF. Here the CDR3 DNA reads TGCAGCGTTGCCCCCCCTGCGGGACTATTCGGGGAGACCCAGTACTTC. The rearrangement uses TRBV29-1 and TRBJ2-5; 7 bases agree with TRBD2. The CDR3 length is 16 residues. The germline gives CDR1 SQVTM, CDR2 ANQGSEA. The trim removed 4 bases at V and 5 bases at J, leaving 16 bases unmatched.

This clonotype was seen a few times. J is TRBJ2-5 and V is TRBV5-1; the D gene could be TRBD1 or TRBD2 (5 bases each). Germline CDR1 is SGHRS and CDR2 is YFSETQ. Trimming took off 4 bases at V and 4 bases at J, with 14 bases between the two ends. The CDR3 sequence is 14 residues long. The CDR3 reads CASSPFEGRETQYF. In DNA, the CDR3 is TGCGCCAGCAGCCCCTTCGAGGGGCGAGAGACCCAGTACTTC. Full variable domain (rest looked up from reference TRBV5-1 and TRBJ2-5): KAGVTQTPRYLIKTRGQQVTLSCSPISGHRSVSWYQQTPGQGLQFLFEYFSETQRNKGNFPGRFSGRQFSNSRSEMNVSTLELGDSALYLCASSPFEGRETQYFGPGTRLLVL.

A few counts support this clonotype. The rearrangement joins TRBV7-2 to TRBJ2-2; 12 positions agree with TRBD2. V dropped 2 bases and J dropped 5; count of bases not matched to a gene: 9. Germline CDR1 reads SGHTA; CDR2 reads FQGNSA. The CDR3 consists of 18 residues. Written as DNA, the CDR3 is TGTGCCAGCAGCTTACAGAGACTAGCGGGAGTAAGGACCGGGGAGCTGTTTTTT. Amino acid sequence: CASSLQRLAGVRTGELFF.

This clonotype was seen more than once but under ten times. CDR3 nucleotide sequence: TGCGCCAGCAGCCAAGGAATTGGAATCTACGAGCAGTACTTC. The encoded protein is CASSQGIGIYEQYF. The chain employs TRBV4-1 and TRBJ2-7; D is ambiguous. This CDR3 has 14 amino acids. Trimming left V 1 base short and J 3 bases short, with 10 bases between. Germline loops: CDR1 MGHRA, CDR2 YSYEKL.